The 27 T cell receptor beta chains below were found in one sample sequenced in a study of blood T cell repertoires in COVID-19. TCRdb's copy holds only in-frame clones and misses some; the assay was immunoSEQ multiplex PCR. The sample includes over 20,000 clones, 83% of them seen just once. The sequenced sample consisted of peripheral blood. These receptors were obtained from a human donor in a cohort sampled during active COVID-19.

The chain joins TRBV15 to TRBJ2-5; the match to TRBD2 covers 10 bases. V shed 11 bases, J shed 8 bases, and the junction held 5 bases outside the gene matches. The germline gives CDR1 LNHNV, CDR2 YYDKDF (reference sequence). This CDR3 region has 11 residues. The CDR3 loop reads CAPGTSVTQYF. As DNA, the CDR3 is TGTGCCCCAGGGACTAGCGTTACCCAGTACTTC.

This chain links TRBV5-8 with TRBJ1-1; no clear D gene. Germline lookup yields CDR1 SGHTS and CDR2 YDEGEE. Trimming removed 0 bases at V and 5 bases at J, with 17 bases between. The CDR3 extends over 16 amino acids. CDR3 in amino acids: CASSLASPGLGTEAFF. The CDR3 DNA sequence: TGTGCCAGCAGCTTGGCCTCGCCGGGTCTCGGGACTGAAGCTTTCTTT.

The chain is built from TRBV4-1 and TRBJ2-7; D gene uncertain. The germline V and J ends were trimmed by 6 bases and 4 bases, with 10 bases remaining between them. This CDR3 spans 12 amino acids. Germline V gene data show CDR1 as MGHRA and CDR2 as YSYEKL. CDR3 region: CASSQNTYEQYF. As DNA, the CDR3 is TGCGCCAGCAGTCAAAATACTTACGAGCAGTACTTC.

This clone was seen more than once but under ten times. This chain joins TRBV19 and TRBJ2-1; D remains unclear. V was pared by 6 bases and J by 3 bases, with 12 bases between. CDR1 is LNHDA, CDR2 SQIVND, per germline (reference sequence). The CDR3 runs 14 residues. The CDR3 here is CASSRMGYYNEQFF. Written as DNA, the CDR3 is TGTGCCAGTAGCCGTATGGGCTACTACAATGAGCAGTTCTTC. Supplemented by reference TRBV19 and TRBJ2-1, the full variable domain reads DGGITQSPKYLFRKEGQNVTLSCEQNLNHDAMYWYRQDPGQGLRLIYYSQIVNDFQKGDIAEGYSVSREKKESFPLTVTSAQKNPTAFYLCASSRMGYYNEQFFGPGTRLTVL.

The chain uses TRBV11-2 and TRBJ1-1; possible D gene TRBD1, 6 bases. The CDR3 length is 16 residues. The V gene lost 1 base and the J gene lost 2 bases, with 14 bases spanning the gap. Germline loops: CDR1 SGHAT, CDR2 FQNNGV. CDR3 protein: CASSLAPTGLNTEAFF. In nucleotides, the CDR3 is TGTGCCAGCAGCTTAGCTCCGACAGGTCTAAACACTGAAGCTTTCTTT.

The gene calls are TRBV27 and TRBJ1-1; D is unresolved. Germline CDR1 reads MNHEY; CDR2 reads SMNVEV (reference sequence). The CDR3 loop spans 13 amino acids. V was trimmed by 5 bases and J by 4 bases, leaving 11 bases between them. CDR3 bases: TGTGCCAGCAGTGCCGACTGGATCACTGAAGCTTTCTTT. It yields the protein CASSADWITEAFF.

The chain employs TRBV27 and TRBJ1-1; D unclear. CDR3 length equals 14 residues. V was trimmed by 4 bases and J by 0 bases, leaving 9 bases between them. Germline assignment: CDR1 MNHEY and CDR2 SMNVEV (reference sequence). CDR3 residues: CASSSTVMNTEAFF. As DNA, the CDR3 is TGTGCCAGCAGTTCTACAGTCATGAACACTGAAGCTTTCTTT.

This clone came up a few times. V and J are TRBV6-5 and TRBJ1-1; 8 nucleotides align to TRBD1. The CDR3 runs to 15 residues. The junction had 8 bases not matched to a gene; V was cut back by 7 bases and J by 1 base. Germline CDR1 MNHEY, CDR2 SVGAGI. CDR3 sequence (DNA): TGTGCCAGCACCAACGGGGGGACAGGGAACACTGAAGCTTTCTTT. Translated: CASTNGGTGNTEAFF.

This clone was detected only a few times. The V gene is TRBV7-9, the J gene TRBJ1-2, with D perhaps matching TRBD1 (6 bases). The germline V gene encodes CDR1 SEHNR and CDR2 FQNEAQ (reference sequence). The CDR3 totals 14 residues. V was clipped by 1 base and J by 4 bases, with 10 bases between them. The CDR3 DNA is TGTGCCAGCAGCTTAGGACAGGCGGTCTATGGCTACACCTTC. Its translation: CASSLGQAVYGYTF. The full variable domain, in which reference TRBV7-9 and TRBJ1-2 provide the parts outside the CDR3, is DTGVSQNPRHKITKRGQNVTFRCDPISEHNRLYWYRQTLGQGPEFLTYFQNEAQLEKSRLLSDRFSAERPKGSFSTLEIQRTEQGDSAMYLCASSLGQAVYGYTFGSGTRLTVV.

This chain links TRBV21-1 with TRBJ2-7; the D call of TRBD1 is as the table states it, not checked on the DNA. TRBV21-1 is designated a pseudogene. The CDR3 sequence is 14 residues long. CDR3 loop: CASRPPGQSFEQYF. The CDR3 DNA is TGTGCCAGCAGACCTCCGGGACAGAGTTTCGAGCAGTACTTC.

The chain recombines TRBV11-3 with TRBJ2-1; TRBD1 is a possible D gene (5 bases). V was clipped by 3 bases and J by 8 bases, with 17 bases between them. Germline-derived CDR1 and CDR2 are SGHNT and YENEEA. The CDR3 covers 15 residues. In DNA form, the CDR3 reads TGTGCCAGCAGCTTGCAGGCAGGGTCCGGCCATGAGCAGTTCTTC. Amino acid sequence: CASSLQAGSGHEQFF.

The V gene is TRBV4-2, the J gene TRBJ2-6; 8 nucleotides match TRBD1. The junction had 8 bases not matched to a gene; V was cut back by 4 bases and J by 0 bases. This CDR3 comprises 18 residues. The germline V gene encodes CDR1 LGHNA and CDR2 YNFKEQ. The CDR3: CASSPQGEVSSGANVLTF. DNA of the CDR3: TGTGCCAGCAGCCCACAGGGGGAGGTGTCCTCTGGGGCCAACGTCCTGACTTTC.

The chain employs TRBV18 and TRBJ1-1; maybe TRBD1 (5 bases). CDR3 size: 17 residues. Germline values: CDR1 KGHSH, CDR2 LQKENI. V dropped 3 bases and J dropped 0 bases, with 17 bases sitting between them. The CDR3, as DNA: TGTGCCAGCTCACCCTCGGGGGGGAGACTTATGAACACTGAAGCTTTCTTT. This gives the protein CASSPSGGRLMNTEAFF.

The rearrangement uses TRBV18 and TRBJ1-2, with 8 bases matching TRBD1. Germline CDR1 reads KGHSH; CDR2 reads LQKENI. This CDR3 comprises 15 residues. V trimming: 5 bases; J trimming: 8 bases; junction bases outside the gene matches: 13. The CDR3 DNA sequence: TGTGCCAGCTCATCTACAGGACAGGGTTCTGTCGGCTACACCTTC. Amino acid sequence: CASSSTGQGSVGYTF.

The chain recombines TRBV10-3 with TRBJ1-6; 10 nucleotides line up with TRBD1. V shed 6 bases, J shed 7 bases, and the junction held 9 bases outside the gene matches. Germline-derived CDR1 and CDR2 are ENHRY and SYGVKD. The CDR3 totals 16 residues. The CDR3 sequence is CAISEGQGETNSPLHF. CDR3 nucleotide sequence: TGTGCCATCAGCGAAGGACAGGGGGAGACCAATTCACCCCTCCACTTT.

This chain joins TRBV10-1 and TRBJ2-7; 7 bases map to TRBD1. This CDR3 contains 15 residues. Losses at the gene ends were 0 bases for V and 2 bases for J; bases not matched to a gene: 4. The germline V gene has CDR1 WNHNN and CDR2 SYGVQD (reference sequence). The CDR3 protein is CASSESMQGAYEQYF. The CDR3 bases are TGCGCCAGCAGTGAGTCGATGCAGGGGGCCTACGAGCAGTACTTC.

This chain uses TRBV19 with TRBJ2-1, with no clear D. Germline-derived CDR1 and CDR2 are LNHDA and SQIVND (reference sequence). Trimming took 3 bases from V and 9 from J, leaving 12 bases between them. This CDR3 spans 13 amino acids. CDR3 protein: CASSMGPLGEQFF. CDR3 sequence (DNA): TGTGCCAGTAGTATGGGCCCCCTGGGTGAGCAGTTCTTC.

The chain recombines TRBV6-5 with TRBJ1-1, with 8 bases aligning to TRBD1. The CDR3 consists of 15 residues. V gave up 4 bases and J gave up 6 bases; unmatched junction bases: 10. The germline gives CDR1 MNHEY, CDR2 SVGAGI. CDR3 region: CASSFGTGVNSEAFF. The CDR3 DNA sequence: TGTGCCAGCAGTTTCGGGACAGGCGTAAACTCTGAAGCTTTCTTT.

The rearrangement uses TRBV7-8 and TRBJ1-5, with 9 bases that match TRBD1. CDR1 SGHVS and CDR2 FQNEAQ come from the germline V gene. The CDR3 covers 16 residues. Germline trimming cut 5 bases from V and 1 base from J; bases unmatched to any gene: 6. CDR3 region: CASSRAGTGSNQPQHF. The CDR3 nucleotides are TGTGCCAGCAGCCGCGCCGGGACAGGGAGCAATCAGCCCCAGCATTTT.

Details on this clone: A read error may produce the germline difference seen at one junction end. V gene TRBV5-1 combines with J gene TRBJ2-1, with a tentative D call TRBD2 (5 bases). From germline, CDR1 is SGHRS and CDR2 YFSETQ. The CDR3 extends over 15 amino acids. This CDR3 is CASRLGEVSYNEQFF. The CDR3 nucleotides are TGCGCCAGCCGCTTGGGAGAAGTTTCCTACAATGAGCAGTTCTTC.

CDR3 sequence reads: CASTPDFRDRGTEAFF. Here the CDR3 DNA reads TGTGCCAGCACTCCAGATTTTCGGGACAGGGGAACTGAAGCTTTCTTT. This chain joins TRBV27 and TRBJ1-1, with TRBD1 identical over 10 bases. The CDR3 extends over 16 amino acids. Germline V gene lookup returns CDR1 MNHEY and CDR2 SMNVEV (reference sequence). The trim removed 7 bases at V and 5 bases at J, leaving 13 bases unmatched.

The chain has TRBV4-2 and TRBJ2-1, with 10 bases lining up with TRBD2. The CDR3 has 16 amino acids. V shed 4 bases and J 12 bases; nucleotides not matched to a gene: 15. Germline V lookup: CDR1 LGHNA, CDR2 YNFKEQ. The CDR3, as DNA: TGTGCCAGCAGCCGGACCGGGACTAGCGTACCTTCGGGGCAGTTCTTC. Translating it yields CASSRTGTSVPSGQFF.

The chain joins TRBV7-8 to TRBJ2-1; D is possibly TRBD1 (6 bases). The CDR3 spans 13 residues. V lost 5 bases and J lost 11, with 16 bases in between. CDR1 and CDR2 from the germline V gene are SGHVS and FQNEAQ. The CDR3 nucleotides are TGTGCCAGCAGCACTACAGGGTTTGGTAAGCAGTTCTTC. Amino acid sequence: CASSTTGFGKQFF.

The V gene is TRBV11-1, the J gene TRBJ1-1; D not resolved. V was cut by 5 bases and J by 1 base, with 11 bases left in between. This CDR3 has 14 residues. Germline V gives CDR1 SGHAT, CDR2 FQDESV (reference sequence). Here the CDR3 reads CASSSQLGNTEAFF. As DNA, the CDR3 is TGTGCCAGCAGCAGCCAACTTGGGAACACTGAAGCTTTCTTT.

V gene TRBV6-2 or TRBV6-3 combines with J gene TRBJ2-5, with 8 bases aligning to TRBD2. The J segment lost 5 bases and the V segment lost 5 bases, leaving 4 bases of the junction unmatched. The germline V gene encodes CDR1 MNHEY and CDR2 SVGEGT. The CDR3 has 13 amino acids. The CDR3 bases are TGTGCCAGCAGTCTCCGGGAGGGGGAGACCCAGTACTTC. This encodes CASSLREGETQYF.

This clone came up a few times. CDR3: CASSATGDRPQHF. The CDR3 DNA reads TGTGCCAGCAGTGCAACGGGGGATCGACCCCAGCATTTT. The V and J genes are TRBV28 and TRBJ1-5, with a possible D match to TRBD1 (5 bases). This CDR3 contains 13 residues. V shed 5 bases and J shed 10 bases, with 15 bases lying between them. Germline values: CDR1 MDHEN, CDR2 SYDVKM.

This clone was seen just once. V usage is TRBV2 and J usage is TRBJ2-5, with 12 bases fitting TRBD1. The germline V gene encodes CDR1 SNHLY and CDR2 FYNNEI. Trimming at V came to 6 bases and at J to 5 bases, leaving 10 bases not matched to a gene. The CDR3 runs 16 residues. The CDR3 nucleotides read TGTGCCAGCAGCGGACTAGGGACAGGGGGCTATGAGACCCAGTACTTC. Protein sequence: CASSGLGTGGYETQYF.